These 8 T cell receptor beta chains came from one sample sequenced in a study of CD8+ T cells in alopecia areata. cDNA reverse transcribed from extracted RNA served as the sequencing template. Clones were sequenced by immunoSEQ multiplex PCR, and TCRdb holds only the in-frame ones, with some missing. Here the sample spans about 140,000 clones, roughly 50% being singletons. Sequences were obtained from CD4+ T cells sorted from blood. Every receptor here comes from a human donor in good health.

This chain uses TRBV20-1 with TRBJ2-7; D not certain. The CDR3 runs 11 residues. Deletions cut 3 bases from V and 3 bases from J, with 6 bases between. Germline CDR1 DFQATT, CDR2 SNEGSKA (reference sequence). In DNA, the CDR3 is TGCAGTGCTAGGCTCGTCTACGAGCAGTACTTC. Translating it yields CSARLVYEQYF.

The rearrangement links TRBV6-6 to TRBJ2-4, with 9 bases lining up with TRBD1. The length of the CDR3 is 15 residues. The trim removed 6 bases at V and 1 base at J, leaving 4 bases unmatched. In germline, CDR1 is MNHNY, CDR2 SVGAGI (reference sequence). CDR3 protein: CASRGTGKAKNIQYF. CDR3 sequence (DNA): TGTGCCAGCAGGGGGACAGGGAAGGCCAAAAACATTCAGTACTTC.

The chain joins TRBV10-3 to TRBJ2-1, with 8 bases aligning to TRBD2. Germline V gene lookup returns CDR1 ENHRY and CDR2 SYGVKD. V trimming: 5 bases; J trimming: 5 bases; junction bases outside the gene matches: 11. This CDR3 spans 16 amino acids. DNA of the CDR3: TGTGCCATCAGTAGTCCCAGCGGGAGCTTTAACAATGAGCAGTTCTTC. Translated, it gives CAISSPSGSFNNEQFF.

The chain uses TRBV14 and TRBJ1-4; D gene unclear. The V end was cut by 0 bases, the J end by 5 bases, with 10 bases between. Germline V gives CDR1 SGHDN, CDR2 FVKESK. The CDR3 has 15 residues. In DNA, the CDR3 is TGTGCCAGCAGCCAAGATTTCCGGAGGAATGAAAAACTGTTTTTT. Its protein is CASSQDFRRNEKLFF. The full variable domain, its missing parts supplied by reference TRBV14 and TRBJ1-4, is EAGVTQFPSHSVIEKGQTVTLRCDPISGHDNLYWYRRVMGKEIKFLLHFVKESKQDESGMPNNRFLAERTGGTYSTLKVQPAELEDSGVYFCASSQDFRRNEKLFFGSGTQLSVL.

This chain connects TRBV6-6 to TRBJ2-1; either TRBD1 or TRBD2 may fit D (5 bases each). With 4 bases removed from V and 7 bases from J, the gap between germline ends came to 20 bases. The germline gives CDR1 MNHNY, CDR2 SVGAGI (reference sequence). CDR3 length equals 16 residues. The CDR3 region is CASSFAGGTSGNEQFF. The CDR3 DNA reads TGTGCCAGCAGTTTCGCCGGTGGGACCTCAGGTAATGAGCAGTTCTTC.

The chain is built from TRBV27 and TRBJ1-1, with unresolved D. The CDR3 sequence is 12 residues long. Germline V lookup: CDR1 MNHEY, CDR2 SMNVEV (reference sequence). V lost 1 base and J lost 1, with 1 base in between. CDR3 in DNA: TGTGCCAGCAGTTTATGGAACACTGAAGCTTTCTTT. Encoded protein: CASSLWNTEAFF.

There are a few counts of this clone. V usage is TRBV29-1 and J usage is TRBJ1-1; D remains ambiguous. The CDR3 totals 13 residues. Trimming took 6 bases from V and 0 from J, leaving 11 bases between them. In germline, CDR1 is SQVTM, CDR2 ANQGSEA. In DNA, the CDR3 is TGCAGCGTGGCCGGGAACATGAACACTGAAGCTTTCTTT. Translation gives CSVAGNMNTEAFF.

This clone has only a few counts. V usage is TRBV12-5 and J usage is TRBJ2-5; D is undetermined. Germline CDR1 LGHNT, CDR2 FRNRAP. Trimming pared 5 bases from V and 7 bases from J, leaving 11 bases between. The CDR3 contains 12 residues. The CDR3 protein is CASGNIIGTQYF. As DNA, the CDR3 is TGTGCTAGTGGTAACATCATCGGGACCCAGTACTTC. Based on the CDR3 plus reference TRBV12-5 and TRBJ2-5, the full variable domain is DARVTQTPRHKVTEMGQEVTMRCQPILGHNTVFWYRQTMMQGLELLAYFRNRAPLDDSGMPKDRFSAEMPDATLATLKIQPSEPRDSAVYFCASGNIIGTQYFGPGTRLLVL.